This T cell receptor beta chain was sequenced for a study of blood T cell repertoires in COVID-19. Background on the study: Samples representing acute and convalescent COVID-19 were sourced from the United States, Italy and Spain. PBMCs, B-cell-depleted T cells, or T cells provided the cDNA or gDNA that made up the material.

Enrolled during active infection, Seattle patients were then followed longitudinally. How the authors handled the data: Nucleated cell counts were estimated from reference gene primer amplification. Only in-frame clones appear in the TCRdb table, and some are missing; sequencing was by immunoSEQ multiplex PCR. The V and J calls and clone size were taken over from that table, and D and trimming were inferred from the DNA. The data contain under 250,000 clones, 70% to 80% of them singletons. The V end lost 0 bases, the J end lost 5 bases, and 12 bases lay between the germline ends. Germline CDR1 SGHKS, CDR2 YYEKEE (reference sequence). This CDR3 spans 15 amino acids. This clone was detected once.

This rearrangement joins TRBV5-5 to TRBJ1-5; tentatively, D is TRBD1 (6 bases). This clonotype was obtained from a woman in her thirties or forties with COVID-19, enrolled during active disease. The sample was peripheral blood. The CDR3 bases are TGTGCCAGCAGCTTGGAATGGCAGGGGTATCAGCCCCAGCATTTT. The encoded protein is CASSLEWQGYQPQHF.